The present TCR beta chain was sequenced within a study of blood T cell repertoires in COVID-19. With 5 bases removed from V and 9 bases from J, the gap between germline ends came to 20 bases. The CDR3 is 15 residues long. Germline CDR1 LNHDA, CDR2 SQIVND (reference sequence). The repertoire was sequenced with immunoSEQ multiplex PCR; TCRdb's copy has only in-frame clones and lacks some. The table records 240,000 or so clones, around 89% of them present only once. The sequencing sample was made of PBMCs or T cells enriched from blood (not recorded which). This clonotype originated in a middle-aged man who had been exposed to COVID-19. This chain uses TRBV19 with TRBJ2-4, with D perhaps TRBD2 (6 bases). The CDR3 spells CASSSPGGLAAIQYF. In nucleotides, the CDR3 is TGTGCCAGTAGTTCCCCAGGAGGGTTAGCCGCCATTCAGTACTTC.